This T cell receptor beta chain was found in a study of T cell responses to AZD1222 COVID-19 vaccine. Produced via immunoSEQ multiplex PCR; TCRdb's table is partial and in-frame only. The data contain some 200,000 clones, under 95% of them singletons. V lost 0 bases, J lost 5 bases, and 5 bases lay in between. Germline V gives CDR1 SGHNT, CDR2 YYREEE (reference sequence). The CDR3 contains 12 residues. V is TRBV5-4 and J is TRBJ1-2; D remains ambiguous. This TCR derives from an adult who received the AZD1222 COVID-19 vaccine. This specimen was peripheral blood, taken 28 days after the second AZD1222 dose. CDR3 protein: CASSLEEYGYTF. CDR3 sequence (DNA): TGTGCCAGCAGCTTGGAGGAATATGGCTACACCTTC.